The T cell receptor beta chain described here comes from a study of CD8 T cells in Susac syndrome. Study-wide results and limits: It was acknowledged in the study that its TCR sequencing and HLA analysis involved a relatively small number of individuals.

Germline V gene data show CDR1 as MNHEY and CDR2 as SVGAGI. The V end lost 6 bases, the J end lost 1 base, and 9 bases lay between the germline ends. The CDR3 consists of 13 residues. Reverse transcription used roughly 0.45 to 1 ug RNA and random hexamers. Each CDR3 protein is one row after TCRdb ran MiXCR on the immunoSEQ multiplex PCR reads. The sample consists of about 300,000 distinct CDR3 sequences, roughly 85% of them appearing once. On this clonotype itself: Its antigen is currently unknown. Possible read error: a much larger clone is one base away.

J is TRBJ1-1 and V is TRBV6-5, with D perhaps TRBD1 (6 bases). Material: CD8+ T cells from PBMCs. This clonotype was sampled from a human donor with multiple sclerosis. DNA for the CDR3: TGTGCCAGCAGGCTGACAGGGAACACTGAAGCTTTCTTT. This encodes CASRLTGNTEAFF.